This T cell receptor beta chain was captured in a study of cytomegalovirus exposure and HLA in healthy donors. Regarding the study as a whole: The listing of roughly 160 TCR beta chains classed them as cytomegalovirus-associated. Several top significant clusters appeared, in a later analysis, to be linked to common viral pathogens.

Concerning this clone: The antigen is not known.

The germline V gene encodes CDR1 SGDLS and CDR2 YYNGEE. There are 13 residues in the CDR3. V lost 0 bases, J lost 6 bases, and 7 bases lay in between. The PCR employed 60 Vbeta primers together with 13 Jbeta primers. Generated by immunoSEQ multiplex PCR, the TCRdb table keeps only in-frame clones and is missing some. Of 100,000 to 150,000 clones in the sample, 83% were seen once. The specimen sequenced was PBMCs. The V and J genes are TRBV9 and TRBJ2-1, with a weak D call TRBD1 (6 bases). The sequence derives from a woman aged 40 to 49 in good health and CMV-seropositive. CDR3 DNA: TGTGCCAGCAGCGTAGCGGACAGCAATGAGCAGTTCTTC. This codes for CASSVADSNEQFF.